One and the same sample provided the 31 T cell receptor beta chains below, sequenced in a study of CD8+ T cells in alopecia areata. TCR sequencing used cDNA made by reverse transcription of extracted RNA. TCRdb's copy holds only in-frame clones and misses some; the assay was immunoSEQ multiplex PCR. The table includes approximately 100,000 clones, roughly half detected once. Sequenced material: CD4+ T cells sorted from blood. These receptor sequences come from a human donor in good health.

The chain has TRBV11-2 and TRBJ1-1; no reliable D call. The CDR3 length is 12 residues. Germline V gene data show CDR1 as SGHAT and CDR2 as FQNNGV. The V end lost 5 bases, the J end lost 10 bases, and 14 bases lay between the germline ends. The CDR3 DNA sequence: TGTGCCAGCAGCCCCCCGGACGTGGGAGCTTTCTTT. Translating gives CASSPPDVGAFF.

V and J are TRBV6-5 and TRBJ1-6, with D perhaps TRBD1 (6 bases). Per the germline V gene, CDR1 is MNHEY and CDR2 is SVGAGI. V lost 6 bases and J lost 8, with 11 bases in between. This CDR3 comprises 13 residues. CDR3 sequence reads: CASRRTDHSPLHF. CDR3 bases: TGTGCCAGCAGGAGGACAGACCATTCACCCCTCCACTTT.

The rearrangement links TRBV27 to TRBJ1-2; 9 bases agree with TRBD1. Germline V gene data show CDR1 as MNHEY and CDR2 as SMNVEV (reference sequence). V shed 4 bases and J 2 bases; nucleotides not matched to a gene: 5. The CDR3 totals 15 residues. The CDR3 reads CASSSLGQGNYGYTF. The CDR3 nucleotides are TGTGCCAGCAGTTCCCTAGGACAGGGGAACTATGGCTACACCTTC.

The rearrangement uses TRBV9 and TRBJ2-3; weak D call: TRBD1 (6 bases). Between the trimmed V and J ends, which lost 4 bases and 2 bases, there was a span of 17 bases. The germline CDR1 and CDR2 sequences are SGDLS and YYNGEE. The CDR3 has 16 amino acids. The CDR3: CASSLGGGRFTDTQYF. CDR3 coding DNA: TGTGCCAGCAGCCTAGGGGGTGGCCGGTTCACAGATACGCAGTATTTT.

J is TRBJ2-2 and V is TRBV2; D possibly uses TRBD1 or TRBD2 (5 bases each). The length of the CDR3 is 15 residues. V was clipped by 1 base and J by 4 bases, with 10 bases between them. Looked up from germline, CDR1 is SNHLY and CDR2 is FYNNEI. The CDR3: CASSEVGRATGELFF. CDR3 nucleotide sequence: TGTGCCAGCAGTGAAGTGGGGCGGGCCACCGGGGAGCTGTTTTTT.

The chain uses TRBV6-5 and TRBJ2-3; unclear D gene. The CDR3 is made up of 13 amino acids. With 6 bases removed from V and 7 bases from J, the gap between germline ends came to 14 bases. The germline gives CDR1 MNHEY, CDR2 SVGAGI. CDR3 DNA sequence: TGTGCCAGCAGACTCTCTCCCCTAAATACGCAGTATTTT. This codes for CASRLSPLNTQYF.

With regard to this clone: A single base separates this from a much larger clone, so it may be a read error. CDR3 DNA sequence: TGTGCCAGCAGCTTAGGGGGGATGACACCCCTCCACTTT. This codes for CASSLGGMTPLHF. This chain uses TRBV11-2 with TRBJ1-6, with a weak D call TRBD1 (5 bases). Trimming stripped 1 base from V and 11 bases from J, with 9 bases between. The CDR3 loop spans 13 amino acids. Germline CDR1 reads SGHAT; CDR2 reads FQNNGV.

The chain employs TRBV29-1 and TRBJ1-5; the D gene is possibly TRBD1 (6 bases). V was trimmed by 6 bases and J by 3 bases, leaving 9 bases between them. CDR1 SQVTM and CDR2 ANQGSEA come from the germline V gene. This CDR3 contains 12 residues. DNA for the CDR3: TGCAGCGTGGGGGACATCAATCAGCCCCAGCATTTT. Residues: CSVGDINQPQHF.

The rearrangement joins TRBV6-5 to TRBJ2-5, with D possibly TRBD1 on 5 matching bases. The V gene lost 0 bases and the J gene lost 4 bases, with 15 bases spanning the gap. The CDR3 length is 16 residues. Germline CDR1 is MNHEY and CDR2 is SVGAGI. The CDR3 nucleotides are TGTGCCAGCAGTTACTCCCCCCGGTGGGGCCGAGAGACCCAGTACTTC. Translated: CASSYSPRWGRETQYF.

The rearrangement links TRBV7-2 to TRBJ2-7, with unresolved D. The V end was cut by 3 bases, the J end by 0 bases, with 9 bases between. The V gene's germline CDR1 is SGHTA and CDR2 FQGNSA. CDR3 length: 14 residues. DNA of the CDR3: TGTGCCAGCAGCTTTCGGCAGGACTCCTACGAGCAGTACTTC. This sequence encodes CASSFRQDSYEQYF.

This clone was seen a few times. The rearrangement links TRBV2 to TRBJ2-4, with 12 bases fitting TRBD1. The germline gives CDR1 SNHLY, CDR2 FYNNEI. The junction had 4 bases not matched to a gene; V was cut back by 2 bases and J by 8 bases. This CDR3 region has 15 residues. The CDR3 nucleotides read TGTGCCAGCAGTGAATGGGACAGGGGGCTTGACATTCAGTACTTC. Translating gives CASSEWDRGLDIQYF. The full variable domain, its missing parts supplied by reference TRBV2 and TRBJ2-4, is EPEVTQTPSHQVTQMGQEVILRCVPISNHLYFYWYRQILGQKVEFLVSFYNNEISEKSEIFDDQFSVERPDGSNFTLKIRSTKLEDSAMYFCASSEWDRGLDIQYFGAGTRLSVL.

The V gene is TRBV30, the J gene TRBJ1-4, with TRBD1 as a possible D gene (5 bases). Trimming took off 4 bases at V and 8 bases at J, with 17 bases between the two ends. The CDR3 is 14 residues long. Germline-derived CDR1 and CDR2 are GTSNPN and SVGIG (reference sequence). As DNA, the CDR3 is TGTGCCTGGACTCAGGGTAGTGTGGGAGAAAAACTGTTTTTT. This sequence encodes CAWTQGSVGEKLFF.

This chain connects TRBV2 to TRBJ1-3, with D unclear. Trimming shortened V by 0 bases and J by 4 bases, and 1 base separated the two germline ends. The CDR3 runs 12 residues. Germline V gene lookup returns CDR1 SNHLY and CDR2 FYNNEI. The CDR3 DNA follows: TGTGCCAGCAGTGAAGCCGGAAACACCATATATTTT. This sequence encodes CASSEAGNTIYF.

This clone was seen only a few times. The V call is TRBV25-1, the J call TRBJ2-7; D is uncertain. With 2 bases removed from V and 3 bases from J, the gap between germline ends came to 8 bases. The germline gives CDR1 MGHDK, CDR2 SYGVNS. This CDR3 contains 13 residues. CDR3 protein: CASSEGKVYEQYF. The CDR3 DNA is TGTGCCAGCAGTGAAGGGAAGGTCTACGAGCAGTACTTC.

V and J are TRBV11-2 and TRBJ2-1, with a weak D call TRBD2 (7 bases). The CDR3 is made up of 17 amino acids. Germline V gene data show CDR1 as SGHAT and CDR2 as FQNNGV. V lost 2 bases and J lost 0, with 14 bases in between. The CDR3 region is CASSLLGGPSSYNEQFF. In DNA form, the CDR3 reads TGTGCCAGCAGCTTACTCGGGGGGCCTAGCTCCTACAATGAGCAGTTCTTC.

The chain joins TRBV5-6 to TRBJ1-2, with D possibly matching TRBD1 (6 bases). Germline loops: CDR1 SGHDT, CDR2 YYEEEE. This CDR3 region has 14 residues. V was trimmed by 4 bases and J by 8 bases, leaving 18 bases between them. The chain's CDR3 is CASSPSTGIRGYTF. CDR3 bases: TGTGCCAGCAGCCCATCAACAGGGATTCGAGGCTACACCTTC.

This clone was detected only a few times. This chain joins TRBV5-4 and TRBJ2-1; TRBD1 matches at 12 bases. The CDR3 has 15 residues. Trimming removed 5 bases from V and 4 bases from J; junction bases left unmatched: 4. The V gene's germline CDR1 is SGHNT and CDR2 YYREEE (reference sequence). CDR3 residues: CASRRDRGPYNEQFF. DNA for the CDR3: TGTGCCAGCAGGCGGGACAGGGGGCCTTACAATGAGCAGTTCTTC.

The chain links TRBV29-1 to TRBJ1-1, with a tentative D call TRBD1 (6 bases). The CDR3 has 14 residues. The V and J ends lost 2 bases and 5 bases respectively, with 15 bases between them. Germline V gene sequence: CDR1 SQVTM, CDR2 ANQGSEA. CDR3 nucleotide sequence: TGCAGCGTTGAATGGGGCGGGGGCAGAACTGAAGCTTTCTTT. This codes for CSVEWGGGRTEAFF.

This clone appeared once. This chain joins TRBV29-1 and TRBJ1-1; D remains unclear. The ends were cut back, 2 bases at V and 7 bases at J, with 14 bases in the middle. The CDR3 contains 13 residues. Germline CDR1 SQVTM, CDR2 ANQGSEA. CDR3 region: CSVELGPGLEAFF. In DNA form, the CDR3 reads TGCAGCGTTGAATTAGGACCAGGTCTTGAAGCTTTCTTT. The full variable domain, with the rest looked up from reference TRBV29-1 and TRBJ1-1, is SAVISQKPSRDICQRGTSLTIQCQVDSQVTMMFWYRQQPGQSLTLIATANQGSEATYESGFVIDKFPISRPNLTFSTLTVSNMSPEDSSIYLCSVELGPGLEAFFGQGTRLTVV.

The CDR3 region has the DNA TGTGCCAGCAGCTTAATGCCTGGGATGAACACTGAAGCTTTCTTT. Protein product: CASSLMPGMNTEAFF. The V call is TRBV7-2, the J call TRBJ1-1, with D unclear. The length of the CDR3 is 15 residues. V was shortened by 2 bases and J by 0 bases, with 10 bases between the two germline ends. Germline CDR1 is SGHTA and CDR2 is FQGNSA.

Only one count was recorded for this clone. The rearrangement joins TRBV30 to TRBJ1-1, with D maybe TRBD1 (5 bases). Germline CDR1 reads GTSNPN; CDR2 reads SVGIG (reference sequence). CDR3 length: 13 residues. Trimming left V 2 bases short and J 3 bases short, with 10 bases between. CDR3 amino acids: CAWSRGPDTEAFF. CDR3 DNA sequence: TGTGCCTGGAGTAGGGGACCGGACACTGAAGCTTTCTTT.

CDR3: CAWSNGASSYEQYF. CDR3 DNA sequence: TGTGCCTGGAGTAACGGGGCCAGTTCCTACGAGCAGTACTTC. The J gene is TRBJ2-7, the V gene TRBV30; the D call may be TRBD1 or TRBD2 (5 bases each). The CDR3 contains 14 residues. Germline CDR1 reads GTSNPN; CDR2 reads SVGIG (reference sequence). V gave up 2 bases and J gave up 1 base, with 12 bases separating them.

This clone was detected only a few times. The chain has TRBV18 and TRBJ2-7; no clear D. The CDR3 runs 14 residues. The germline V and J ends were trimmed by 3 bases and 5 bases, with 14 bases remaining between them. CDR1 and CDR2 from the germline V gene are KGHSH and LQKENI. CDR3 DNA sequence: TGTGCCAGCTCACCCGCGAAGTTTAAGAACGAGCAGTACTTC. Its protein is CASSPAKFKNEQYF.

The gene calls are TRBV5-1 and TRBJ2-1; D is unclear. Germline assignment: CDR1 SGHRS and CDR2 YFSETQ. The CDR3 loop spans 13 amino acids. Between the trimmed V and J ends, which lost 0 bases and 7 bases, there was a span of 8 bases. CDR3 nucleotides: TGCGCCAGCAGCTTGGTTTTGGGTAATGAGCAGTTCTTC. Translated: CASSLVLGNEQFF.

This clone was recorded once. The genes are TRBV7-2 and TRBJ2-3; tentatively, D is TRBD1 or TRBD2 (5 bases each). CDR3 length: 14 amino acids. Trimming removed 5 bases from V and 3 bases from J, with 12 bases in between. Germline V gives CDR1 SGHTA, CDR2 FQGNSA. The CDR3 nucleotides read TGTGCCAGCAGCCCCGTATGGGGGACAGATACGCAGTATTTT. Translating it yields CASSPVWGTDTQYF.

The chain links TRBV6-5 to TRBJ1-5, with 8 nucleotides matching TRBD1. Germline V lookup: CDR1 MNHEY, CDR2 SVGAGI. V lost 6 bases, J lost 3 bases, and 4 bases stayed unmatched. CDR3 length equals 14 residues. CDR3 in amino acids: CASSRTGYNQPQHF. CDR3 nucleotide sequence: TGTGCCAGCAGCAGGACAGGGTACAATCAGCCCCAGCATTTT.

The rearrangement joins TRBV19 to TRBJ1-5; no clear D. Germline V lookup: CDR1 LNHDA, CDR2 SQIVND (reference sequence). Trimming removed 11 bases at V and 8 bases at J, with 10 bases between. This CDR3 region has 10 residues. CDR3 nucleotide sequence: TGTGCCTCAGATGGGGAGCCCCAGCATTTT. This sequence encodes CASDGEPQHF.

The chain is built from TRBV25-1 and TRBJ1-6, with TRBD1 matching over 11 bases. The CDR3 totals 15 residues. Unmatched junction bases numbered 3, after V lost 3 bases and J lost 8 bases. Germline CDR1 and CDR2: MGHDK and SYGVNS. This chain's CDR3 is CASSDPGQGDSPLHF. DNA of the CDR3: TGTGCCAGCAGTGATCCGGGACAGGGGGATTCACCCCTCCACTTT.

The chain links TRBV29-1 to TRBJ1-2; 10 nucleotides agree with TRBD1. The CDR3 extends over 17 amino acids. Looked up from germline, CDR1 is SQVTM and CDR2 is ANQGSEA. The trim removed 1 base at V and 4 bases at J, leaving 12 bases unmatched. CDR3 nucleotides: TGCAGCGTTGAAGGGGACAGGGGATGGGAGGTTGGCTATGGCTACACCTTC. Translated: CSVEGDRGWEVGYGYTF.

This clone was observed a single time. This chain connects TRBV15 to TRBJ1-1; D remains ambiguous. Trimming pared 5 bases from V and 4 bases from J, leaving 17 bases between. CDR1 is LNHNV, CDR2 YYDKDF, per germline (reference sequence). The CDR3 has 15 amino acids. The CDR3 is CATSSKAASGTEAFF. CDR3 coding DNA: TGTGCCACCAGCTCAAAGGCGGCATCGGGCACTGAAGCTTTCTTT.

The chain carries TRBV28 and TRBJ1-5, with 7 bases that match TRBD1. This CDR3 contains 14 residues. V lost 5 bases and J lost 2; bases outside the gene matches: 3. CDR1 and CDR2 (germline): MDHEN, SYDVKM. The CDR3, as DNA: TGTGCCAGCAGTCTTGGACAGGGCAATCAGCCCCAGCATTTT. This codes for CASSLGQGNQPQHF.